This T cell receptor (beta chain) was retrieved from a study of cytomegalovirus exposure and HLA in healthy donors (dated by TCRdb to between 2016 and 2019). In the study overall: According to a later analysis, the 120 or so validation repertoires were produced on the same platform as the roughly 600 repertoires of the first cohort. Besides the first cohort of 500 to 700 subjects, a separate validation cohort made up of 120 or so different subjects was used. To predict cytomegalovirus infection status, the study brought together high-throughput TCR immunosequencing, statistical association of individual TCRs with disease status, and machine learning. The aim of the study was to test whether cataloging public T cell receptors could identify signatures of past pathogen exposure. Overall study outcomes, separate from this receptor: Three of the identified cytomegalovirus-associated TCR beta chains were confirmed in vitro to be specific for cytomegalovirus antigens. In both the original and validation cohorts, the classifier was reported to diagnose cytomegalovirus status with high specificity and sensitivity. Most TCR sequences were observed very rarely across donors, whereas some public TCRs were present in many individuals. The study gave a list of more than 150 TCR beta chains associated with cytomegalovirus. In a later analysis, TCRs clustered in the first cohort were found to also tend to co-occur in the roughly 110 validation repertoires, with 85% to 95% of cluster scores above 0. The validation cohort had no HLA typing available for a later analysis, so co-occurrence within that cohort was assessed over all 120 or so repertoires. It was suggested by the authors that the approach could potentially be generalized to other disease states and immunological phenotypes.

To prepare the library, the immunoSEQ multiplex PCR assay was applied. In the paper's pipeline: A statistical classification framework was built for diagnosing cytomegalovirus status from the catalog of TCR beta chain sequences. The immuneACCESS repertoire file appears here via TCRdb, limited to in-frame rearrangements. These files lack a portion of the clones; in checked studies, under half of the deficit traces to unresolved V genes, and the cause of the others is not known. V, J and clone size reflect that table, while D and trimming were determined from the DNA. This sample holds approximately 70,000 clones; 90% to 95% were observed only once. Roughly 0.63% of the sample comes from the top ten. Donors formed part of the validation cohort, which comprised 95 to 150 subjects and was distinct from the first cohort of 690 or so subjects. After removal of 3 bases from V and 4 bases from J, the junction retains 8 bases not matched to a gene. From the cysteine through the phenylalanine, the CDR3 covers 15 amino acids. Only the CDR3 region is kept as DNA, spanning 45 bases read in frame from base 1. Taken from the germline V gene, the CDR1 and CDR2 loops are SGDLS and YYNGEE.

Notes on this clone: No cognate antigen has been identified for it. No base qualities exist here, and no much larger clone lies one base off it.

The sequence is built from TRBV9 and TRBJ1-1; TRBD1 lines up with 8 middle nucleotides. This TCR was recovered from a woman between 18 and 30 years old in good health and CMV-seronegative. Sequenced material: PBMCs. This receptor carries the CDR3 CASSATGGYSTEAFF. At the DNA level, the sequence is TGTGCCAGCAGCGCCACAGGGGGTTACAGCACTGAAGCTTTCTTT.